This T cell receptor beta chain was recovered during a study of human T cells and chemical hapten exposure. Study-level information: The scalp of each patient received a weekly diphenylcyclopropenone dose for the full roughly 24-week study. Patch tests applied 0.01% DPC to the upper back and were scored after 6 days.

There are many counts of this clonotype. Its cognate antigen is unknown. CDR3 length equals 13 residues. Germline V gene lookup returns CDR1 SSHAT and CDR2 FNYEAQ (reference sequence). Noted time point: pre-sensitization, week 0. Treatment meaning: therapeutic diphenylcyclopropenone sensitization with weekly scalp DPC. TCRdb recomputed calls from the RACE reads with MiXCR, one row per CDR3 protein. The sample has approximately 41,000 distinct CDR3 sequences, around 7.6% seen once; the top ten hold about 1.2%. Study-wide results and caveats: Significantly more large CDR3 similarity clusters arose among expanded TCRs than among controls.

The sample here was whole blood, taken in connection with sensitization to the hapten diphenylcyclopropenone (DPC). The rearrangement joins TRBV7-7 to TRBJ2-2; the match to TRBD1 covers 10 bases. The sequence was obtained from a woman aged 45-60 years with alopecia areata. Some clones in this sample may be carry-over from other donors' samples. The CDR3 loop reads CASRDRGTGELFF. CDR3 bases: TGTGCTAGCCGGGACAGGGGCACCGGGGAGCTGTTTTTT.